The rows below give T cell receptor beta chains drawn from one sample of a study of blood T cell repertoires in COVID-19. Profiled with immunoSEQ multiplex PCR; TCRdb holds only in-frame clones, not every one. The sample lists 160,000 or so clones; roughly 86% were seen once. Sequenced: peripheral blood. These receptors all come from a woman in her 50s with acute or convalescent COVID-19. The CDR3 runs from the conserved cysteine through the conserved F or W. A D gene is named only where the DNA matches it firmly. For some rows the clone size is stated as once, few or many, or as a class when expanded; others skip it.

>TRBD1|TRBJ1-2|-|TRBV19
CASSQGQGAHYGYTF
TGTGCCAGTAGTCAAGGACAGGGGGCTCATTATGGCTACACCTTC
>-|TRBJ2-5|-|TRBV19
CASSTPLLQETQYF
TGTGCCAGTAGTACCCCCTTATTACAAGAGACCCAGTACTTC
>TRBD2|TRBJ2-1|-|TRBV5-1
CASTLTKLAGGRNEQFF
TGCGCCAGCACCTTAACCAAACTAGCGGGAGGGCGAAATGAGCAGTTCTTC
>TRBD1|TRBJ1-4|once|TRBV6-5
CASGSQGGRREKLFF
TGTGCCAGCGGGTCACAAGGGGGCCGACGGGAAAAACTGTTTTTT
>TRBD2|TRBJ2-3|-|TRBV2
CASSVLSGRAYVSTDTQYF
TGTGCCAGCAGCGTTCTTAGCGGGAGGGCCTACGTTAGCACAGATACGCAGTATTTT
>-|TRBJ2-1|once|TRBV7-2
CASNVLGGYEQFF
TGTGCCAGCAACGTCCTTGGGGGGTATGAGCAGTTCTTC
>-|TRBJ1-5|-|TRBV5-6
CASSRGGDDQPQHF
TGTGCCAGCAGCCGAGGGGGGGACGACCAGCCCCAGCATTTT
>TRBD2|TRBJ2-7|-|TRBV6-2/TRBV6-3
CASSRYQTSGSYEQYF
TGTGCCAGCAGTCGCTACCAAACTAGCGGGAGCTACGAGCAGTACTTC
>-|TRBJ2-5|-|TRBV7-3
CASSSMYQETQYF
TGTGCCAGCAGCTCTATGTACCAAGAGACCCAGTACTTC
>-|TRBJ1-3|-|TRBV27
CASVGRRNTIYF
TGTGCCAGCGTAGGGAGGCGAAACACCATATATTTT
>-|TRBJ2-7|-|TRBV15
CATSRGGGRTWHEQYF
TGTGCCACCAGCAGAGGGGGAGGTAGAACGTGGCACGAGCAGTACTTC
>-|TRBJ1-4|-|TRBV4-3
CASSQGGTVYPNEKLFF
TGCGCCAGCAGCCAGGGAGGGACCGTGTATCCTAATGAAAAACTGTTTTTT
>-|TRBJ2-1|-|TRBV6-2/TRBV6-3
CASTPGGHSYNEQFF
TGTGCCAGCACCCCCGGGGGGCACTCCTACAATGAGCAGTTCTTC
>TRBD1|TRBJ2-7|-|TRBV4-3
CASSQDLTGASYEQYF
TGCGCCAGCAGCCAAGATCTCACAGGGGCTTCTTACGAGCAGTACTTC
>-|TRBJ1-2|-|TRBV7-9
CASSFNRGDYGYTF
TGTGCCAGCAGCTTCAACCGGGGAGACTATGGCTACACCTTC
>TRBD1|TRBJ1-5|once|TRBV27
CASRRTGGSNQPQHF
TGTGCCAGCAGGCGGACAGGGGGGAGCAATCAGCCCCAGCATTTT
>TRBD2|TRBJ2-1|-|TRBV5-1
CASSSERGARSWQFF
TGCGCCAGCAGCTCGGAGCGGGGGGCACGGAGTTGGCAGTTCTTC
>-|TRBJ1-2|-|TRBV5-1
CASSLADSFSDYGYTF
TGCGCCAGCAGCTTGGCCGACAGCTTTTCTGACTATGGCTACACCTTC
>-|TRBJ1-2|-|TRBV24-1
CATSDPGTAYGYTF
TGTGCCACCAGTGACCCCGGGACTGCATATGGCTACACCTTC
>TRBD2|TRBJ2-1|-|TRBV13
CASSLAGTSGGYNEQFF
TGTGCCAGCAGCTTGGCGGGGACTAGCGGGGGATACAATGAGCAGTTCTTC
>-|TRBJ2-2|-|TRBV5-1
CASHFQGLSTGELFF
TGCGCCAGCCATTTTCAGGGATTGAGTACCGGGGAGCTGTTTTTT
>TRBD2|TRBJ2-7|-|TRBV7-8
CASSRSAGDEQYF
TGTGCCAGCAGCCGATCAGCGGGAGATGAGCAGTACTTC
>TRBD1|TRBJ1-3|once|TRBV19
CASSINRGTGNTIYF
TGTGCCAGTAGTATTAACAGGGGGACTGGAAACACCATATATTTT
>TRBD1|TRBJ2-1|-|TRBV24-1
CATSDLTGNGEQFF
TGTGCCACCAGTGACTTGACAGGGAATGGTGAGCAGTTCTTC
>TRBD1|TRBJ2-7|-|TRBV9
CASSGTGDRSTLLNSYEQYF
TGTGCCAGCAGCGGGACCGGGGACAGGAGTACTCTGCTAAACTCCTACGAGCAGTACTTC
>-|TRBJ1-1|-|TRBV7-9
CASSLEGRGTEAFF
TGTGCCAGCAGCTTAGAAGGGAGGGGGACTGAAGCTTTCTTT
>TRBD1|TRBJ1-2|-|TRBV30
CAWRGQGDYGYTF
TGTGCCTGGAGGGGACAGGGAGACTATGGCTACACCTTC
>-|TRBJ2-7|-|TRBV7-2
CASSFVWGGEDEQYF
TGTGCCAGCAGCTTTGTCTGGGGAGGAGAGGACGAGCAGTACTTC
>-|TRBJ2-7|-|TRBV2
CASDAGYEQYF
TGTGCCAGCGATGCGGGCTACGAGCAGTACTTC
>-|TRBJ2-6|few|TRBV19
CASTRQAFGANVLTF
TGTGCCAGTACCCGACAGGCTTTCGGGGCCAACGTCCTGACTTTC
>-|TRBJ1-6|-|TRBV6-5
CASSYSAARNSPLHF
TGTGCCAGCAGTTACTCCGCGGCGAGAAATTCACCCCTCCACTTT
>TRBD1|TRBJ1-4|-|TRBV30
CAWGTGVREKLFF
TGTGCCTGGGGGACAGGGGTGAGGGAAAAACTGTTTTTT
>-|TRBJ1-5|-|TRBV3-1/TRBV3-2
CASSTRGNSNQPQHF
TGTGCCAGCAGCACCAGGGGAAATAGCAATCAGCCCCAGCATTTT
>TRBD1|TRBJ2-7|-|TRBV5-1
CASSPGTGVYEQYF
TGCGCCAGCAGCCCCGGGACAGGGGTCTACGAGCAGTACTTC
>-|TRBJ1-2|-|TRBV14
CASSPNSRYNYGYTF
TGTGCCAGCAGCCCTAATTCCAGGTACAACTATGGCTACACCTTC
>-|TRBJ1-2|few|TRBV7-2
CASSSRQGGYTF
TGTGCCAGCAGCTCCCGGCAGGGCGGCTACACCTTC
>-|TRBJ2-5|-|TRBV2
CASSEWQQETQYF
TGTGCCAGCAGTGAGTGGCAGCAAGAGACCCAGTACTTC
>TRBD1|TRBJ1-2|-|TRBV7-9
CASTLTGGGGYTF
TGTGCCAGCACCTTGACAGGGGGCGGTGGCTACACCTTC
>TRBD2|TRBJ2-1|-|TRBV7-3
CASSLVGGYNEQFF
TGTGCCAGCAGCTTAGTGGGGGGGTACAATGAGCAGTTCTTC
>TRBD1|TRBJ1-4|-|TRBV12-3/TRBV12-4
CASSSDRGEKLFF
TGTGCCAGCAGTTCCGACAGGGGTGAAAAACTGTTTTTT
>TRBD1|TRBJ2-2|-|TRBV24-1
CATSSQGALGELFF
TGTGCCACCAGTTCACAGGGGGCTTTGGGGGAGCTGTTTTTT
>TRBD1|TRBJ1-2|-|TRBV3-1/TRBV3-2
CASSPGQFRGGYTF
TGTGCCAGCAGCCCAGGACAGTTCAGGGGGGGCTACACCTTC
>-|TRBJ2-7|-|TRBV7-2
CASSPDRLAGVVEQYF
TGTGCCAGCAGCCCTGACAGGCTAGCTGGGGTTGTGGAGCAGTACTTC
>-|TRBJ2-7|-|TRBV5-1
CASSLGPSWGYSYEQYF
TGCGCCAGCAGCTTGGGTCCTAGCTGGGGATACTCCTACGAGCAGTACTTC
>-|TRBJ2-2|-|TRBV18
CASSPPTRLNTGELFF
TGTGCCAGCTCACCACCGACACGGTTAAACACCGGGGAGCTGTTTTTT
>TRBD1|TRBJ2-2|-|TRBV5-1
CASRATGGNGELFF
TGCGCCAGCAGGGCAACAGGGGGAAACGGGGAGCTGTTTTTT
>TRBD1|TRBJ1-3|-|TRBV4-3
CASSPTGAIGNTIYF
TGCGCCAGCAGCCCTACAGGGGCAATTGGAAACACCATATATTTT
>TRBD1|TRBJ1-2|-|TRBV6-5
CASSNPGQHYGYTF
TGTGCCAGCAGTAACCCGGGACAGCATTATGGCTACACCTTC